These 16 T cell receptor beta chains were all obtained from the same sample, sequenced in a study of T cells after yellow fever vaccination (dated by TCRdb to between 2018 and 2020). The library was built by means of 5' RACE. Sequencing used an Illumina HiSeq 2500. Starting from the raw public reads, TCRdb applied fastp trimming at Q25, assembled clones with MiXCR and retained in-frame beta chains. Each entry merges the rows of one CDR3 protein and shows their most common DNA and genes. This sample comprises approximately 260,000 distinct CDR3 sequences, over 10% of them detected only once. In total, the top ten clones hold around 0.55% of the sample. The treatment or condition label here, explained by the study, means: live attenuated yellow fever vaccine strain. The sequencing here drew on CD4+ T cells sorted from PBMCs, taken 45 days after the yellow fever booster vaccination. The receptors here all came from a young man who received the YFV17D yellow fever vaccine.

Only a few counts were recorded for this clonotype. This chain uses TRBV7-2 with TRBJ2-5; 8 positions agree with TRBD2. Germline-derived CDR1 and CDR2 are SGHTA and FQGNSA. The V and J ends lost 7 bases and 5 bases, in that order; junction bases with no gene match: 9. This CDR3 comprises 14 residues. The CDR3 DNA reads as TGTGCCAGCACACCCGGGGGGGGCGGCGAGACCCAGTACTTC. It is translated as CASTPGGGGETQYF.

This clonotype was counted between two and nine times. CDR3 nucleotides: TGCGCCAGCAGCGCAGCCAGGGGGGGAAACACCGGGGAGCTGTTTTTT. Its protein product is CASSAARGGNTGELFF. J is TRBJ2-2 and V is TRBV5-1; the D call may be TRBD1 or TRBD2 (7 bases each). Germline V gives CDR1 SGHRS, CDR2 YFSETQ. The V and J ends lost 4 bases and 2 bases respectively, with 15 bases between them. This CDR3 has 16 amino acids. Full variable domain (outside the CDR3, taken from reference TRBV5-1 and TRBJ2-2): KAGVTQTPRYLIKTRGQQVTLSCSPISGHRSVSWYQQTPGQGLQFLFEYFSETQRNKGNFPGRFSGRQFSNSRSEMNVSTLELGDSALYLCASSAARGGNTGELFFGEGSRLTVL.

Ten or more counts support this clonotype. V and J are TRBV4-3 and TRBJ2-1, with TRBD2 matching 14 bases. With V trimmed by 1 base and J by 0 bases, 8 bases remained unmatched. The CDR3 contains 20 residues. Germline V gene sequence: CDR1 LGHNA, CDR2 YSLEER. The CDR3 DNA is TGCGCCAGCAGCCAAGGGGCCGGACTAGCGGGAGGTTCCTCCTACAATGAGCAGTTCTTC. Amino acids: CASSQGAGLAGGSSYNEQFF.

The chain joins TRBV10-3 to TRBJ2-1; a possible D gene is TRBD2 (6 bases). V was shortened by 6 bases and J by 4 bases, with 13 bases between the two germline ends. The CDR3 length is 14 residues. The V gene's germline CDR1 is ENHRY and CDR2 SYGVKD. CDR3 amino acids: CAISQTSLYNEQFF. The CDR3 DNA is TGTGCCATCAGCCAGACTAGTTTATACAATGAGCAGTTCTTC.

This chain uses TRBV7-8 with TRBJ2-7; TRBD2 agrees at 14 bases. CDR3 length equals 19 residues. Germline CDR1 is SGHVS and CDR2 is FQNEAQ. Germline trimming cut 3 bases from V and 4 bases from J; bases unmatched to any gene: 14. In DNA, the CDR3 is TGTGCCAGCAGCTTCCCAGAGGGACTAGCGGGGGAAGGTAGATACGAGCAGTACTTC. The encoded protein is CASSFPEGLAGEGRYEQYF.

This clonotype has only a few counts. The chain carries TRBV30 and TRBJ1-1, with a weak D call TRBD1 (6 bases). V was shortened by 0 bases and J by 9 bases, with 14 bases between the two germline ends. Germline CDR1 and CDR2: GTSNPN and SVGIG (reference sequence). The CDR3 is 13 residues long. The CDR3 nucleotides are TGTGCCTGGAGTGTACAGGGAGGGGTGAAAGCTTTCTTT. Protein product: CAWSVQGGVKAFF.

In this sample, this clonotype turned up a few times. V gene TRBV5-6 combines with J gene TRBJ2-7; D may be TRBD1 or TRBD2 (6 bases each). Trimming removed 1 base at V and 6 bases at J, with 17 bases between. CDR3 length equals 15 residues. CDR1 SGHDT and CDR2 YYEEEE come from the germline V gene. DNA for the CDR3: TGTGCCAGCAGCTTGTGGGGGGCCACTTCGGGCGAGCAGTACTTC. Its translation: CASSLWGATSGEQYF.

In its sample, this clonotype was seen once. Its ends do not fully match the called genes, so a read error is possible. V usage is TRBV5-6 and J usage is TRBJ1-5; possible D gene TRBD1, 6 bases. Germline loops: CDR1 SGHDT, CDR2 YYEEEE. The CDR3 is 13 amino acids. CDR3 protein: CARSSGGDQPQHF. The CDR3, as DNA: TGTGCCAGAAGCTCGGGGGGCGACCAGCCCCAGCATTTT. The complete variable domain, with remaining parts taken from reference TRBV5-6 and TRBJ1-5, reads DAGVTQSPTHLIKTRGQQVTLRCSPKSGHDTVSWYQQALGQGPQFIFQYYEEEERQRGNFPDRFSGHQFPNYSSELNVNALLLGDSALYLCARSSGGDQPQHFGDGTRLSIL.

V is TRBV5-1 and J is TRBJ2-6; no reliable D call. Trimming removed 4 bases at V and 0 bases at J, with 8 bases between. The CDR3 is made up of 15 amino acids. Germline CDR1 is SGHRS and CDR2 is YFSETQ. This CDR3 reads CASSNQGSGANVLTF. The CDR3 DNA sequence: TGCGCCAGCAGCAACCAAGGCTCTGGGGCCAACGTCCTGACTTTC.

The chain links TRBV15 to TRBJ2-3; tentatively, D is TRBD2 (5 bases). Germline lookup yields CDR1 LNHNV and CDR2 YYDKDF (reference sequence). The V and J ends lost 0 bases and 0 bases respectively, with 7 bases between them. This CDR3 has 15 amino acids. The CDR3 DNA sequence: TGTGCCACCAGCAGAGAGGACTCTAGCACAGATACGCAGTATTTT. Amino acid sequence: CATSREDSSTDTQYF. Combining the CDR3 with reference TRBV15 and TRBJ2-3 gives the whole variable domain DAMVIQNPRYQVTQFGKPVTLSCSQTLNHNVMYWYQQKSSQAPKLLFHYYDKDFNNEADTPDNFQSRRPNTSFCFLDIRSPGLGDTAMYLCATSREDSSTDTQYFGPGTRLTVL.

The rearrangement uses TRBV7-2 and TRBJ2-1; D is unresolved. Trimming pared 9 bases from V and 8 bases from J, leaving 17 bases between. The CDR3 totals 13 residues. CDR1 and CDR2 (germline): SGHTA, FQGNSA. The CDR3: CASRAAVGYEQFF. CDR3 nucleotides: TGTGCCAGTCGGGCGGCCGTGGGCTATGAGCAGTTCTTC.

Many counts were recorded for this clonotype. The rearrangement uses TRBV5-5 and TRBJ1-2, with D hard to call. Germline assignment: CDR1 SGHKS and CDR2 YYEKEE (reference sequence). Trimming left V 0 bases short and J 10 bases short, with 16 bases between. The CDR3 is made up of 14 amino acids. This CDR3 reads CASSLVRQEAAYTF. As DNA, the CDR3 is TGTGCCAGCAGCTTGGTACGCCAAGAAGCCGCCTACACCTTC.

The V call is TRBV20-1, the J call TRBJ2-4; 12 bases line up with TRBD2. Germline CDR1 is DFQATT and CDR2 is SNEGSKA (reference sequence). The CDR3 is 15 amino acids. V shed 5 bases and J 8 bases; nucleotides not matched to a gene: 10. CDR3 bases: TGCAGTGCTCCCGAGACTAGCGGGAGAGGGGACATTCAGTACTTC. It codes for CSAPETSGRGDIQYF.

The chain links TRBV5-1 to TRBJ2-1, with no clear D. Germline V gives CDR1 SGHRS, CDR2 YFSETQ. The CDR3 is made up of 12 amino acids. V lost 0 bases and J lost 5, with 3 bases in between. CDR3 sequence reads: CASSLEDNEQFF. In DNA, the CDR3 is TGCGCCAGCAGCTTGGAAGACAATGAGCAGTTCTTC.

The chain combines TRBV7-9 with TRBJ2-7; a weak D match, TRBD2 (6 bases). V lost 6 bases to trimming and J lost 0 bases, with 12 bases between them. CDR1 SEHNR and CDR2 FQNEAQ come from the germline V gene (reference sequence). This CDR3 is 14 amino acids long. The CDR3 here is CASSSGSSSYEQYF. DNA of the CDR3: TGTGCCAGCAGTAGCGGCTCTAGCTCCTACGAGCAGTACTTC.

The V gene is TRBV12-3 or TRBV12-4, the J gene TRBJ2-2, with 8 bases fitting TRBD1. CDR3 length: 12 amino acids. V trimming: 5 bases; J trimming: 13 bases; junction bases outside the gene matches: 6. DNA of the CDR3: TGTGCCAGCAGTCTGTGGACAGGGCGGCTGTTTTTT. Translated: CASSLWTGRLFF.